This T cell receptor beta chain was sequenced in a study of blood T cells in healthy people across ages. Study-wide background: With template switching, about one barcoded beta molecule was captured per two T cells. Points from the study as a whole: Diversity estimates from one million T cells were considered underestimates.

There are a few counts of this clonotype. What it binds is not known. Germline trimming cut 2 bases from V and 5 bases from J; bases unmatched to any gene: 8. This CDR3 has 16 residues. The germline gives CDR1 MDHEN, CDR2 SYDVKM. Alongside a J-beta primer mix, a sample-barcoded 5' primer served in a second PCR lasting about 6 to 11 cycles. One entry per CDR3 protein results from TCRdb running MiXCR on the 5' RACE reads. This table holds about 670,000 distinct CDR3 sequences, around 41% found once. The TCR sequence derives from a man older than 75 in good health. The rearrangement links TRBV28 to TRBJ1-4; 7 positions match TRBD1. The specimen sequenced was blood. In nucleotides, the CDR3 is TGTGCCAGCAGTTTACCACATCCAGGGGGGAATGAAAAACTGTTTTTT. It is translated as CASSLPHPGGNEKLFF.